This entry concerns a single T cell receptor (beta chain). Germline V gene sequence: CDR1 SGHNT, CDR2 YENEEA. This CDR3 comprises 15 residues. The V and J ends lost 3 bases and 8 bases, in that order; junction bases with no gene match: 9. The data originate from a study of blood T cell repertoires in COVID-19. At the level of the study: The United States, Italy and Spain were the sources of the acute and convalescent COVID-19 samples. PBMCs, B-cell-depleted T cells, or T cells provided the cDNA or gDNA that made up the material.

Per the original methods: By means of reference gene primer amplification, nucleated cell counts were estimated. The protocol was immunoSEQ multiplex PCR, while the TCRdb copy is restricted to in-frame clones and leaves out a portion. The DNA was the basis for D and trimming; V, J and clone size are from that table. Seen here are around 220,000 clones, less than 90% observed once, and the top ten hold just under 20%. The sequence came from a man aged 30 to 39 with active or convalescent COVID-19. V and J are TRBV11-3 and TRBJ2-1; TRBD2 matches at 8 bases. Sample: peripheral blood. The CDR3 DNA follows: TGTGCCAGCAGCTTTCGGCCGGGGGGGCTCGATGAGCAGTTCTTC. Protein: CASSFRPGGLDEQFF.